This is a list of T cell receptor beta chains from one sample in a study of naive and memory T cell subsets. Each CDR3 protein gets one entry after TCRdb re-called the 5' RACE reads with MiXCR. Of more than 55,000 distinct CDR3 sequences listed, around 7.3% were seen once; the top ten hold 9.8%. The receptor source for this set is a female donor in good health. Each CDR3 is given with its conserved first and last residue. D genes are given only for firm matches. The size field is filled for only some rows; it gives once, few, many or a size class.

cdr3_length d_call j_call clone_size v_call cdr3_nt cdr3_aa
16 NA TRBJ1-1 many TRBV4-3 TGCGCCAGCAGCCAAGATTATCAGCAGTTTAACACTGAAGCTTTCTTT CASSQDYQQFNTEAFF
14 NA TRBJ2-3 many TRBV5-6 TGTGCCAGCAGCTTGGACAGGGTCACAGATACGCAGTATTTT CASSLDRVTDTQYF
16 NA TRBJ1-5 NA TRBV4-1 TGCGCCAGCAGCCAAGATCCTACAGGGATCAATCAGCCCCAGCATTTT CASSQDPTGINQPQHF
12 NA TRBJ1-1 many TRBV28 TGTGCCAGCAGTTTTCGGGGTTCTGAAGCTTTCTTT CASSFRGSEAFF
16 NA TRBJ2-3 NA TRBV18 TGTGCCAGCTCACCACCCGGGACGGGAAGCACAGATACGCAGTATTTT CASSPPGTGSTDTQYF
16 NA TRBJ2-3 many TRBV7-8 TGTGCCAGCAGTCTATCTCCGGGGCCGAAGACAGATACGCAGTATTTT CASSLSPGPKTDTQYF
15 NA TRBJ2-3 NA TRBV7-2 TGTGCCAGCAGCCTAAATCCGCCTGGAACAGATACGCAGTATTTT CASSLNPPGTDTQYF
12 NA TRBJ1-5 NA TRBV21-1 TGTGCCAGCAGGGGAGAAGATCAGCCCCAGCATTTT CASRGEDQPQHF
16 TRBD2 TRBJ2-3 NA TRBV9 TGTGCCAGCACGACTAGCGGGGGCCTATACACAGATACGCAGTATTTT CASTTSGGLYTDTQYF
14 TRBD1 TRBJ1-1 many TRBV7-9 TGTGCCAGCAGCTCACAGGGGGCATTCTCTGAAGCTTTCTTT CASSSQGAFSEAFF
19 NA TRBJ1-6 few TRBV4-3 TGCGCCAGCAGCCAAGATCCCGGTACCCGGCGAGCCTATAATTCACCCCTCCACTTT CASSQDPGTRRAYNSPLHF
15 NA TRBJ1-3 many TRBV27 TGTGCCAGCAAAGGTGACAGCCACTCTGGAAACACCATATATTTT CASKGDSHSGNTIYF
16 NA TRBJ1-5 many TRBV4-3 TGCGCCAGCAGCCCGGTCCATTGGGGCCCTAATCAGCCCCAGCATTTT CASSPVHWGPNQPQHF
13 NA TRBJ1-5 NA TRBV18 TGTGCCAGCTCACCGGGGGCTGGGGAGCCCCAGCATTTT CASSPGAGEPQHF
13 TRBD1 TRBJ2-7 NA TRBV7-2 TGTGCCAGCAGCTCAACAGGGGGCTACGAGCAGTACTTC CASSSTGGYEQYF
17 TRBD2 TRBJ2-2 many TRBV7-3 TGTGCCAGCAGCTTCCCTAGCGGGGGAGCGAACACCGGGGAGCTGTTTTTT CASSFPSGGANTGELFF
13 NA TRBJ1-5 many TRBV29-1 TGCAGCGTTCGACAGACTAGCAATCAGCCCCAGCATTTT CSVRQTSNQPQHF
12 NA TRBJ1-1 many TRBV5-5 TGTGCCAGCAGCCTTAGCTACACTGAAGCTTTCTTT CASSLSYTEAFF
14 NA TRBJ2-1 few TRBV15 TGTGCCACCGAGAGCGTCTCCCGATACAATGAGCAGTTCTTC CATESVSRYNEQFF
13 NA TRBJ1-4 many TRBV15 TGTGCCACCAGCGACGGACTTAATGAAAAACTGTTTTTT CATSDGLNEKLFF
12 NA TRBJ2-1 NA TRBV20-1 TGCAGTGCTAGTCCCGGAGGCCATGAGCAGTTCTTC CSASPGGHEQFF
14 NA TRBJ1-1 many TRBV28 TGTGCCAGTGGTGCAGGGCCGGGAAGCACTGAAGCTTTCTTT CASGAGPGSTEAFF
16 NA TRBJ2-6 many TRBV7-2 TGTGCCAGCAGCTTCCGTAGGACCTCTGGGGCCAACGTCCTGACTTTC CASSFRRTSGANVLTF
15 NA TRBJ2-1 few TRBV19 TGTGCCAGTAGAATACGTGGCTCGAACTACAATGAGCAGTTCTTC CASRIRGSNYNEQFF
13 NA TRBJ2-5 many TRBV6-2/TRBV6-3 TGTGCCAGCAGTTACTGGGCTCAAGAGACCCAGTACTTC CASSYWAQETQYF
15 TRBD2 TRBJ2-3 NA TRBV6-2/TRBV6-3 TGTGCCAGCAGCCCTACTAGCGGGGGTGCAGATACGCAGTATTTT CASSPTSGGADTQYF
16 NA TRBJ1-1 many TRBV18 TGTGCCAGCTCACCACCAACTACAGGGAGGAACACTGAAGCTTTCTTT CASSPPTTGRNTEAFF
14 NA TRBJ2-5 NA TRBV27 TGTGCCAGCAGTTTAGGGCAGGGGAGGAAGACCCAGTACTTC CASSLGQGRKTQYF
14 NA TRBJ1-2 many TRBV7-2 TGTGCCAGCAGCTTAGCGTCGCCCCGAGGAGGCTACACCTTC CASSLASPRGGYTF
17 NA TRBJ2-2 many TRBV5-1 TGCGCCAGCAGCGGCCCGAGACAGGATCTGAGGACCGGGGAGCTGTTTTTT CASSGPRQDLRTGELFF
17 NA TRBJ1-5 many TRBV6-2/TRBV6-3 TGTGCCAGCAGTTACTCTCCCGTTTGGGGGAGGGGAAAGCCCCAGCATTTT CASSYSPVWGRGKPQHF
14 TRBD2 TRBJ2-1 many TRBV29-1 TGCAGCGCCCGGGAGGGCGGAGGGTACAATGAGCAGTTCTTC CSAREGGGYNEQFF
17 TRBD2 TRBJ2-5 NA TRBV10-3 TGTGCCATCAGTGAGTCCCGTCTAGCGGGGGGGCAAGAGACCCAGTACTTC CAISESRLAGGQETQYF
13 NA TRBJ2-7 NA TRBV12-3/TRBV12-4 TGTGCCAGCACCCTGGACGGTTCCTACGAGCAGTACTTC CASTLDGSYEQYF
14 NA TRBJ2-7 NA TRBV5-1 TGCGCCAGCAGCACCCCCGGCCAGGCCTACGAGCAGTACTTC CASSTPGQAYEQYF
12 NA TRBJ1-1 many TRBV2 TGTGCCAGCAGAAAACAGGGAGGGGAAGCTTTCTTT CASRKQGGEAFF
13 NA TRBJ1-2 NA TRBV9 TGTGCCAGCAGGTCCACTACCCTCGATGGCTACACCTTC CASRSTTLDGYTF
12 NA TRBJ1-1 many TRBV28 TGTGCCAGCAGTTTAGTCAGGACTGAAGCTTTCTTT CASSLVRTEAFF
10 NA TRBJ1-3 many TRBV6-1 TGTGCCAGCAACGGAAACACCATATATTTT CASNGNTIYF
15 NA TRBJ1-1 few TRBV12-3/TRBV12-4 TGTGCCAGCACCCCCCTCCTCTGGGAGAACACTGAAGCTTTCTTT CASTPLLWENTEAFF
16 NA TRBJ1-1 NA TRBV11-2 TGTGCCAGCAGCTCCCTCCCGGGGGGGCTGAACACTGAAGCTTTCTTT CASSSLPGGLNTEAFF
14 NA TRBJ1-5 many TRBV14 TGTGCCAGCAGCCGAGCGGGAGGCAATCAGCCCCAGCATTTT CASSRAGGNQPQHF
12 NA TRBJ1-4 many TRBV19 TGTGCCAGTAGCTTCCCGGAAGAAAAACTGTTTTTT CASSFPEEKLFF
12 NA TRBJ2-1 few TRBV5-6 TGTGCCAGCAGCCACACCCACAATGAGCAGTTCTTC CASSHTHNEQFF
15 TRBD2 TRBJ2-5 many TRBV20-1 TGCAGTGCCCCCCCCGGGACTAGCGGCCAAGAGACCCAGTACTTC CSAPPGTSGQETQYF
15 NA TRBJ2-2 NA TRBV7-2 TGTGCCAGCAGGCCCGGGACTCAGTCAACCGGGGAGCTGTTTTTT CASRPGTQSTGELFF